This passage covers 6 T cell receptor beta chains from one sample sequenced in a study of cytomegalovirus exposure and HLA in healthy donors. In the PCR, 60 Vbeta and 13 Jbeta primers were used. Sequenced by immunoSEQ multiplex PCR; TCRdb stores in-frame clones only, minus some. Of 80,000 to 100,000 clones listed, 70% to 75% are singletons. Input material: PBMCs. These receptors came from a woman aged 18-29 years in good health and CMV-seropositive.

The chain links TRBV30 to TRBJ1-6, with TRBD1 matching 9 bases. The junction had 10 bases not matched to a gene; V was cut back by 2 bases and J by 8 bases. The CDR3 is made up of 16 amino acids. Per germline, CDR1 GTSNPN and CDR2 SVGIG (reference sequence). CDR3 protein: CAWSRWDRASDSPLHF. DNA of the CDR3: TGTGCCTGGAGTCGATGGGACAGGGCCTCAGATTCACCCCTCCACTTT.

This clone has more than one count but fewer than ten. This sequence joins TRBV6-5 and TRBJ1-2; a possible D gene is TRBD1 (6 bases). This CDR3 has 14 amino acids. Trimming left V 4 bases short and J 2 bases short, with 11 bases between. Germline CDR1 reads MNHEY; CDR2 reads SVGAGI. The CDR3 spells CASSLTGRNYGYTF. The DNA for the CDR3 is TGTGCCAGCAGTTTGACAGGAAGAAACTATGGCTACACCTTC.

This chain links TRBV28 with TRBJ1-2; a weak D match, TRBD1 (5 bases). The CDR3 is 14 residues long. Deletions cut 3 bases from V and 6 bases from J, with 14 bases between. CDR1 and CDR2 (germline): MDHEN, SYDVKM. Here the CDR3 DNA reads TGTGCCAGCAGTTTGTCGGCGGGGGTGGATGGCTACACCTTC. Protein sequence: CASSLSAGVDGYTF.

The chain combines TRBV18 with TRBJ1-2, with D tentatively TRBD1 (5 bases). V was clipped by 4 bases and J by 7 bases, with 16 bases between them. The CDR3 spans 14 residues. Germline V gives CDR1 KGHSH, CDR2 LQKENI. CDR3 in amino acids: CASSLDPTVLGYTF. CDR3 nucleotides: TGTGCCAGCTCACTCGATCCGACAGTCCTTGGCTACACCTTC.

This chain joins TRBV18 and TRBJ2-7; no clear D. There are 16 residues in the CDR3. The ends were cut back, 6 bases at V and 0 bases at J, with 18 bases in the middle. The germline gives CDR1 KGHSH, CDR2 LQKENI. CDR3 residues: CASSQRLLLSSYEQYF. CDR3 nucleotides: TGTGCCAGCTCGCAACGACTCCTACTAAGCTCCTACGAGCAGTACTTC.

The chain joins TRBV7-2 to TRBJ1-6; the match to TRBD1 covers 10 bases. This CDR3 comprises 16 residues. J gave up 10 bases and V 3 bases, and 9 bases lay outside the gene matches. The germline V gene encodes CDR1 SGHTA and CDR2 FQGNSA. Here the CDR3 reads CASSFPSGTGESPLHF. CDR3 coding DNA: TGTGCCAGCAGCTTTCCTTCCGGGACAGGGGAATCACCCCTCCACTTT.